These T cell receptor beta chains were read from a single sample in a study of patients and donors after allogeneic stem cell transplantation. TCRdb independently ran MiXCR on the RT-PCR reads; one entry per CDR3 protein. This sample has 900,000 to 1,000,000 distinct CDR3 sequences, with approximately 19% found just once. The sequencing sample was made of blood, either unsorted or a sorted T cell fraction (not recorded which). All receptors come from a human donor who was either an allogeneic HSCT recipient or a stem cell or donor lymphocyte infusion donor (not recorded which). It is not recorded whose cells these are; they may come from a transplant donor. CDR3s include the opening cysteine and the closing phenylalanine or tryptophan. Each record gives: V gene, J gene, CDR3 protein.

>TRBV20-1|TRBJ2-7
CSALGQGVHEQYF
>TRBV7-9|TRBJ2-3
CASSSRWTGGTDTQYF
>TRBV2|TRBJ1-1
CAIPPFQIGNTEAFF
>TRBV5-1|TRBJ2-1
CASSTNIGEQFF
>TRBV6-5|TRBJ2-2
CASSYSPITGELFF
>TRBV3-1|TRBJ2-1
CASSQVGTSGSHEQFF
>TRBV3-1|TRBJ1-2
CASSQPDRGRGYTF
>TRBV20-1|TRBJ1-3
CSPRGGSGNTIYF
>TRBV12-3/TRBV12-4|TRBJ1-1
CASSNGQGTEAFF
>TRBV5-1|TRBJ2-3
CASSLGDHTDTQYF